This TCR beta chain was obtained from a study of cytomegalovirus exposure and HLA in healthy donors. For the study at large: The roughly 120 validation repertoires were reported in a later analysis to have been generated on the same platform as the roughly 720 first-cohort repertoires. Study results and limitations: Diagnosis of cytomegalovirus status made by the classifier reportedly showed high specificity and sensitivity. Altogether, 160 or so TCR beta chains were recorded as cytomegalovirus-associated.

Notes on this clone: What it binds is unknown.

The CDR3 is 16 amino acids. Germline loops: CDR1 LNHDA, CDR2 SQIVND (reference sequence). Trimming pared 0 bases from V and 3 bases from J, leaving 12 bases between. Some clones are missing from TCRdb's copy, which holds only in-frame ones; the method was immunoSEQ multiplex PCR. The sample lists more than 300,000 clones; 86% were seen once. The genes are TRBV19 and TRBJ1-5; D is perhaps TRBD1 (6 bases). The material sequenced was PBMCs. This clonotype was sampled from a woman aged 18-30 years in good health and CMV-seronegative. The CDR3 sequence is CASSIEAGAYNQPQHF. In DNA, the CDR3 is TGTGCCAGTAGTATAGAAGCAGGGGCCTACAATCAGCCCCAGCATTTT.